This TCR beta chain was captured by sequencing in a study of T cells in Graves' hyperthyroidism and ophthalmopathy. This clonotype was seen more than once but under ten times. V gave up 10 bases and J gave up 6 bases; unmatched junction bases: 12. Germline lookup yields CDR1 ENHRY and CDR2 SYGVKD. This CDR3 is built from 16 residues. Amplification of TCR beta CDR3 regions used RNA as the template. Using the HTBI primer set, a first-round RT-PCR was run on the TCR CDR3. A single record per CDR3 protein comes from TCRdb applying MiXCR to the multiplex PCR reads. The sample has roughly 700,000 distinct CDR3 sequences; approximately 40% are singletons.

The chain is built from TRBV10-3 and TRBJ2-2, with 12 positions matching TRBD1. Source material: blood. The clonotype comes from a woman aged 40 to 50 with Graves' hyperthyroidism. The CDR3 loop is CASRRDRGRIAGELFF. The CDR3 nucleotides are TGTGCCAGCAGACGGGACAGGGGGCGCATCGCCGGGGAGCTGTTTTTT.